The rows below give T cell receptor beta chains drawn from one sample of a study of T cell changes during pregnancy in multiple sclerosis. Some clones are missing from TCRdb's copy, which holds only in-frame ones; the method was immunoSEQ multiplex PCR. The table lists about 100,000 clones, about nine tenths of them singletons. The input for sequencing was peripheral blood, taken in the second trimester of pregnancy. The receptors come from a female donor in good health, enrolled as a control in a pregnancy study. Each CDR3 is given with its conserved first and last residue. A D gene is named only where the DNA matches it firmly. Clone size, where shown, is once, few, many, or a class for clones that have expanded.

V	D	length	size	J	DNA	CDR3
TRBV5-4	TRBD2	15	few	TRBJ2-5	TGTGCCAGCAGTTTAGATAGCGGGGGGGTGGAGACCCAGTACTTC	CASSLDSGGVETQYF
TRBV14	TRBD1	15	.	TRBJ2-5	TGTGCCAGCAGCCTGATCAGGGGACAGCAAGAGACCCAGTACTTC	CASSLIRGQQETQYF
TRBV6-5	TRBD1	15	.	TRBJ1-2	TGTGCCAGCAGTTACTCGACAGGGGATTACTATGGCTACACCTTC	CASSYSTGDYYGYTF
TRBV10-3	.	12	.	TRBJ2-1	TGTGCCATCAGTGCGGGTTCCAATGAGCAGTTCTTC	CAISAGSNEQFF
TRBV6-6	TRBD1	15	.	TRBJ1-4	TGTGCCAGCAGTATGCGACAGGGAACTAATGAAAAACTGTTTTTT	CASSMRQGTNEKLFF
TRBV6-1	TRBD2	16	.	TRBJ2-5	TGTGCCAGCAGTGGAGGGACTAGCGGGGGGGCCGAGACCCAGTACTTC	CASSGGTSGGAETQYF
TRBV7-2	.	13	.	TRBJ2-7	TGTGCCAGCAGCGCCCAGGGTTCCTACGAGCAGTACTTC	CASSAQGSYEQYF
TRBV6-1	.	14	.	TRBJ2-7	TGTGCCAGCAGTGTATTGACAGCATCCTACGAGCAGTACTTC	CASSVLTASYEQYF
TRBV19	TRBD2	14	.	TRBJ2-7	TGTGCCAGTAGTATCCAGCGGGACTCCTACGAGCAGTACTTC	CASSIQRDSYEQYF
TRBV18	TRBD1	15	once	TRBJ2-2	TGTGCCAGCTCATCTGCCGGGACAGGGGTCGGGGAGCTGTTTTTT	CASSSAGTGVGELFF
TRBV27	TRBD2	17	.	TRBJ2-1	TGTGCCAGCAGTTTATCGAGACTAGCGGGTCGGGTCTATGAGCAGTTCTTC	CASSLSRLAGRVYEQFF
TRBV2	TRBD1	17	.	TRBJ1-2	TGTGCCAGCTTTTATGGACAGGGGGCTATCCCGAACTATGGCTACACCTTC	CASFYGQGAIPNYGYTF
TRBV4-3	TRBD2	16	.	TRBJ2-2	TGCGCCAGCAGCCCGGGACTAGCGGGAGGGCCCGGGGAGCTGTTTTTT	CASSPGLAGGPGELFF
TRBV6-5	.	15	.	TRBJ1-1	TGTGCCAGCACCTCCGAGCCGAATCTGAACACTGAAGCTTTCTTT	CASTSEPNLNTEAFF
TRBV7-8	.	19	.	TRBJ1-2	TGTGCCAGCAGCTTGACACTACTGCTGCCCGGTGGGGGCGGAAGTGGCTACACCTTC	CASSLTLLLPGGGGSGYTF
TRBV2	.	12	.	TRBJ2-5	TGTGCCAGCAGTGAAGCTCAAGCCCTGCGGGACTTC	CASSEAQALRDF
TRBV10-3	TRBD1	13	.	TRBJ1-1	TGTGCCATCAGGGGACAGGGGAGGACTGAAGCTTTCTTT	CAIRGQGRTEAFF
TRBV2	.	19	few	TRBJ1-1	TGTGCCAGCAGTGAAGGGATGAGGCTGGGGCAGGTAGGGGTCACTGAAGCTTTCTTT	CASSEGMRLGQVGVTEAFF
TRBV10-3	.	12	.	TRBJ2-1	TGTGCCATCAGTGAGTCTGCAGTTGAGCAGTTCTTC	CAISESAVEQFF
TRBV28	TRBD1	15	.	TRBJ1-6	TGTGCCAGCAGTTCGGGGACAGGAGTAGGGTCACCCCTCCACTTT	CASSSGTGVGSPLHF
TRBV7-6	TRBD1	17	.	TRBJ1-6	TGTGCCAGCAGCTTATACGCCAGGGGGGTTTCTAATTCACCCCTCCACTTT	CASSLYARGVSNSPLHF
TRBV27	.	12	.	TRBJ2-1	TGTGCCAGCAGTTTGCAAGGGGGAATCACTTTCTTC	CASSLQGGITFF
TRBV19	TRBD2	14	once	TRBJ2-2	TGTGCCAGTAAAGGGACTAGCAGCCCCGGGGAGCTGTTTTTT	CASKGTSSPGELFF
TRBV4-1	TRBD1	15	once	TRBJ1-4	TGCGCCAGCAGCCAACGGGACAGGGGGAATGAAAAACTGTTTTTT	CASSQRDRGNEKLFF
TRBV6-6	.	11	.	TRBJ2-7	TGTGCCACCGAATTAGCCTACGAGCAGTACTTC	CATELAYEQYF
TRBV25-1	TRBD1	16	.	TRBJ1-1	TGTGCCAGCAGTGAATATGAGACAGGGGCCAACACTGAAGCTTTCTTT	CASSEYETGANTEAFF
TRBV30	.	13	few	TRBJ1-5	TGTGCCTGGAGTGTAGGGGTGGATCAGCCCCAGCATTTT	CAWSVGVDQPQHF